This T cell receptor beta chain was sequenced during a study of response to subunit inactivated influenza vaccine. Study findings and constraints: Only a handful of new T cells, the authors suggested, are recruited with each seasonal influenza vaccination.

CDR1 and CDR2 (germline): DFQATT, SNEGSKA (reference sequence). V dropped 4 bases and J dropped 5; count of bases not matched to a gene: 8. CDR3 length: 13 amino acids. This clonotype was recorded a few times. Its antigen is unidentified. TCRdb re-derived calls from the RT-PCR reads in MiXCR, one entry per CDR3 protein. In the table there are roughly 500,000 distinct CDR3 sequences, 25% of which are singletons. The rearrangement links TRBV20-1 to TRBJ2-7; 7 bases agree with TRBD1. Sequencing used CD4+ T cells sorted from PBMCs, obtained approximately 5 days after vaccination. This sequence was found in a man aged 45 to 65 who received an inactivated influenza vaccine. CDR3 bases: TGCAGTGCTAAGGGGGCCTGGCAAAACGAGCAGTACTTC. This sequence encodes CSAKGAWQNEQYF.